The next 25 T cell receptor beta chains were all read from a single sample in a study of cytomegalovirus exposure and HLA in healthy donors. Amplification used 60 Vbeta primers and 13 Jbeta primers. Produced via immunoSEQ multiplex PCR; TCRdb's table is partial and in-frame only. This sample has roughly 140,000 clones, with about 75% found just once. Sample: PBMCs. The receptors stem from a man between 60 and 75 years old in good health and CMV-seronegative.

The chain is built from TRBV5-4 and TRBJ2-7, with 13 nucleotides matching TRBD2. V lost 0 bases and J lost 4; bases outside the gene matches: 4. The CDR3 has 16 amino acids. CDR1 and CDR2 (germline): SGHNT, YYREEE (reference sequence). The CDR3 loop is CASSLDSLAGGYEQYF. The CDR3 DNA is TGTGCCAGCAGCTTGGATTCACTAGCGGGAGGGTACGAGCAGTACTTC.

A note on this clone: Sequence at one end of the junction differs from germline and may be a read error. The chain couples TRBV7-9 to TRBJ2-7; possible D gene TRBD1, 8 bases. The CDR3 has 14 residues. Germline V gene lookup returns CDR1 SEHNR and CDR2 FQNEAQ (reference sequence). CDR3 protein: CAGSDTTGGGEQYF. Written as DNA, the CDR3 is TGTGCCGGCAGCGACACAACAGGGGGGGGCGAGCAGTACTTC.

The J gene is TRBJ2-7, the V gene TRBV2, with D maybe TRBD2 (7 bases). CDR3 length: 16 residues. V lost 1 base and J 2 bases, leaving 15 bases between the germline ends. Per germline, CDR1 SNHLY and CDR2 FYNNEI. The CDR3 loop is CASSEGPWEGAYEQYF. For the CDR3, the DNA is TGTGCCAGCAGTGAAGGACCCTGGGAGGGGGCCTACGAGCAGTACTTC.

This rearrangement joins TRBV6-1 to TRBJ2-7; TRBD2 matches at 9 bases. Germline lookup yields CDR1 MNHNS and CDR2 SASEGT. The CDR3 consists of 14 residues. The V segment lost 4 bases and the J segment 2 bases; nucleotides outside the gene matches: 3. Here the CDR3 reads CASSGRLAAYEQYF. CDR3 bases: TGTGCCAGCAGTGGGAGACTAGCGGCCTACGAGCAGTACTTC.

V gene TRBV29-1 combines with J gene TRBJ1-5, with D maybe TRBD1 (6 bases). The CDR3 loop spans 13 amino acids. CDR1 and CDR2 from the germline V gene are SQVTM and ANQGSEA. V was cut by 7 bases and J by 3 bases, with 13 bases left in between. The CDR3 reads CSGSTGNNQPQHF. The CDR3 coding sequence is TGCAGCGGCTCAACAGGGAACAATCAGCCCCAGCATTTT. The whole variable domain, filled in from reference TRBV29-1 and TRBJ1-5, reads SAVISQKPSRDICQRGTSLTIQCQVDSQVTMMFWYRQQPGQSLTLIATANQGSEATYESGFVIDKFPISRPNLTFSTLTVSNMSPEDSSIYLCSGSTGNNQPQHFGDGTRLSIL.

The V and J genes are TRBV19 and TRBJ2-1; 9 nucleotides agree with TRBD2. The CDR3 is 11 amino acids. V trimming: 7 bases; J trimming: 12 bases; junction bases outside the gene matches: 4. Germline V gene data show CDR1 as LNHDA and CDR2 as SQIVND (reference sequence). The CDR3 DNA follows: TGTGCCAGTATGGGGCGGGGGGGGCAGTTCTTC. This codes for CASMGRGGQFF. The full variable domain, its missing parts supplied by reference TRBV19 and TRBJ2-1, is DGGITQSPKYLFRKEGQNVTLSCEQNLNHDAMYWYRQDPGQGLRLIYYSQIVNDFQKGDIAEGYSVSREKKESFPLTVTSAQKNPTAFYLCASMGRGGQFFGPGTRLTVL.

The rearrangement uses TRBV29-1 and TRBJ2-5, with D perhaps TRBD1 (6 bases). The CDR3 totals 13 residues. Germline values: CDR1 SQVTM, CDR2 ANQGSEA. Trimming stripped 6 bases from V and 5 bases from J, with 16 bases between. Here the CDR3 DNA reads TGCAGCGTCGTGCGGTCAGGGGAGGAGACCCAGTACTTC. This translates into CSVVRSGEETQYF.

V usage is TRBV6-6 and J usage is TRBJ1-1, with 10 bases matching TRBD1. In germline, CDR1 is MNHNY, CDR2 SVGAGI (reference sequence). Germline trimming cut 2 bases from V and 4 bases from J; bases unmatched to any gene: 1. The CDR3 sequence is 14 residues long. CDR3 in amino acids: CASSYGDRGTEAFF. The CDR3 DNA follows: TGTGCCAGCAGTTACGGGGACAGGGGCACTGAAGCTTTCTTT.

The rearrangement joins TRBV6-5 to TRBJ2-7; tentatively, D is TRBD1 (5 bases). Germline CDR1 and CDR2: MNHEY and SVGAGI. The CDR3 length is 16 residues. V dropped 2 bases and J dropped 6 bases, with 20 bases sitting between them. The CDR3 nucleotides are TGTGCCAGCAGTTACCTGCCCGCCAGGGCCGATGGCGAGCAGTACTTC. It codes for CASSYLPARADGEQYF.

The genes are TRBV6-1 and TRBJ1-1; D gene uncertain. This CDR3 spans 10 amino acids. Germline CDR1 reads MNHNS; CDR2 reads SASEGT. V was pared by 7 bases and J by 7 bases, with 7 bases between. CDR3 residues: CASMTLEAFF. For the CDR3, the DNA is TGTGCCAGCATGACACTTGAAGCTTTCTTT.

This clone was seen a few times. The chain combines TRBV10-3 with TRBJ1-5; no definite D call. V was shortened by 4 bases and J by 2 bases, with 9 bases between the two germline ends. The germline gives CDR1 ENHRY, CDR2 SYGVKD. This CDR3 has 14 amino acids. CDR3: CAISASGGNQPQHF. The DNA for the CDR3 is TGTGCCATCAGTGCTTCGGGTGGCAATCAGCCCCAGCATTTT.

The rearrangement links TRBV5-4 to TRBJ2-7; 7 bases agree with TRBD1. Trimming at V came to 2 bases and at J to 0 bases, leaving 5 bases not matched to a gene. The germline V gene has CDR1 SGHNT and CDR2 YYREEE (reference sequence). The CDR3 has 15 residues. This CDR3 reads CASSFGTASSYEQYF. The CDR3 DNA follows: TGTGCCAGCAGCTTCGGGACAGCCAGCTCCTACGAGCAGTACTTC.

This clone was picked up a small number of times. This chain connects TRBV5-6 to TRBJ2-5; a possible D gene is TRBD1 (5 bases). The length of the CDR3 is 13 residues. The V gene's germline CDR1 is SGHDT and CDR2 YYEEEE. Trimming removed 0 bases at V and 6 bases at J, with 9 bases between. CDR3 sequence reads: CASSLEGPQTQYF. The CDR3 DNA follows: TGTGCCAGCAGCTTGGAGGGGCCGCAGACCCAGTACTTC.

The chain combines TRBV28 with TRBJ1-5; D is uncertain. V lost 6 bases and J 0 bases, leaving 18 bases between the germline ends. In germline, CDR1 is MDHEN, CDR2 SYDVKM. The CDR3 spans 17 residues. CDR3 region: CASSHPSGFSSNQPQHF. DNA for the CDR3: TGTGCCAGCAGCCATCCCTCCGGGTTTTCTAGCAATCAGCCCCAGCATTTT.

V is TRBV9 and J is TRBJ2-2; no definite D call. The V and J ends lost 1 base and 6 bases respectively, with 10 bases between them. Germline V CDR1 and CDR2: SGDLS, YYNGEE. This CDR3 comprises 14 residues. CDR3: CASSVMWQSGELFF. The CDR3 coding sequence is TGTGCCAGCAGCGTAATGTGGCAGTCCGGGGAGCTGTTTTTT.

The chain has TRBV7-2 and TRBJ2-1; 13 bases agree with TRBD2. Germline CDR1 SGHTA, CDR2 FQGNSA. Unmatched junction bases numbered 2, after V lost 5 bases and J lost 4 bases. The CDR3 runs 15 residues. As DNA, the CDR3 is TGTGCCAGCAGCGCGGGACTAGCGGGGTACAATGAGCAGTTCTTC. Protein sequence: CASSAGLAGYNEQFF.

The V gene is TRBV28, the J gene TRBJ1-1; 7 nucleotides match TRBD1. V lost 2 bases, J lost 1 base, and 7 bases stayed unmatched. There are 16 residues in the CDR3. Germline CDR1 reads MDHEN; CDR2 reads SYDVKM. The CDR3 coding sequence is TGTGCCAGCAGTTTAGAGCAGGGGGATAGGAACACTGAAGCTTTCTTT. Translating it yields CASSLEQGDRNTEAFF.

J is TRBJ2-6 and V is TRBV18; TRBD1 matches 9 bases. Germline loops: CDR1 KGHSH, CDR2 LQKENI. With 8 bases clipped from V and 0 bases from J, the junction kept 14 bases outside the gene matches. The CDR3 length is 19 residues. CDR3 sequence: CASTRVTSGQGSGANVLTF. The CDR3 region has the DNA TGTGCCAGCACCAGGGTTACATCGGGACAGGGCTCTGGGGCCAACGTCCTGACTTTC. Filled out from reference TRBV18 and TRBJ2-6, the complete variable domain reads NAGVMQNPRHLVRRRGQEARLRCSPMKGHSHVYWYRQLPEEGLKFMVYLQKENIIDESGMPKERFSAEFPKEGPSILRIQQVVRGDSAAYFCASTRVTSGQGSGANVLTFGAGSRLTVL.

CDR3 DNA sequence: TGTGCCAGCAGTGAAGTCGGACCAGGGGGGTCAACTAATGAAAAACTGTTTTTT. Protein product: CASSEVGPGGSTNEKLFF. The chain couples TRBV6-1 to TRBJ1-4, with 7 bases fitting TRBD1. Trimming at V came to 1 base and at J to 0 bases, leaving 8 bases not matched to a gene. The CDR3 has 18 residues. Germline V CDR1 and CDR2: MNHNS, SASEGT.

This clone occurred once. The V and J genes are TRBV30 and TRBJ1-4, with D possibly being TRBD1 (5 bases). V shed 0 bases and J shed 4 bases, with 12 bases lying between them. The CDR3 runs to 15 residues. CDR1 and CDR2 from the germline V gene are GTSNPN and SVGIG (reference sequence). The CDR3 protein is CAWSVLGGNNEKLFF. In DNA form, the CDR3 reads TGTGCCTGGAGTGTACTGGGGGGAAATAATGAAAAACTGTTTTTT.

The V call is TRBV7-3, the J call TRBJ2-3; tentative D call: TRBD1 (6 bases). CDR1 is SGHTA and CDR2 is FQGTGA in the germline V gene. The V gene lost 1 base and the J gene lost 2 bases, with 7 bases spanning the gap. The CDR3 length is 14 residues. CDR3 coding DNA: TGTGCCAGCAGCTTAAACAGGGCCACAGATACGCAGTATTTT. Translated, it gives CASSLNRATDTQYF. The whole variable domain, remainder taken from reference TRBV7-3 and TRBJ2-3, is GAGVSQTPSNKVTEKGKYVELRCDPISGHTALYWYRQSLGQGPEFLIYFQGTGAADDSGLPNDRFFAVRPEGSVSTLKIQRTERGDSAVYLCASSLNRATDTQYFGPGTRLTVL.

This clone was counted a few times. V gene TRBV7-2 combines with J gene TRBJ1-2; the D is unclear. Germline CDR1 and CDR2: SGHTA and FQGNSA. The CDR3 is made up of 13 amino acids. V lost 1 base to trimming and J lost 8 bases, with 11 bases between them. Written as DNA, the CDR3 is TGTGCCAGCAGCTTAGATCGGGAGCGCGGCTACACCTTC. This encodes CASSLDRERGYTF.

This clone showed up just once. This chain connects TRBV6-5 to TRBJ1-1; D ambiguous. Trimming removed 5 bases from V and 2 bases from J, with 9 bases in between. This CDR3 comprises 13 residues. CDR1 is MNHEY and CDR2 is SVGAGI in the germline V gene. Here the CDR3 reads CASSRSLNTEAFF. CDR3 nucleotide sequence: TGTGCCAGCAGTCGGTCCTTAAACACTGAAGCTTTCTTT.

This clone was picked up a small number of times. J is TRBJ2-7 and V is TRBV6-6; 8 bases are a match to TRBD1. After removal of 4 bases from V and 6 bases from J, the junction contained 8 bases not matched to a gene. The germline CDR1 and CDR2 sequences are MNHNY and SVGAGI (reference sequence). This CDR3 has 14 amino acids. In DNA form, the CDR3 reads TGTGCCAGCAGTTCCCGGGACAGGTTTGGCGAGCAGTACTTC. It translates to CASSSRDRFGEQYF.

A few counts support this clone. This CDR3 reads CASRPGQGGQPQHF. In nucleotides, the CDR3 is TGTGCCAGCAGGCCGGGACAGGGAGGACAGCCCCAGCATTTT. The chain uses TRBV27 and TRBJ1-5, with 9 bases lining up with TRBD1. The CDR3 totals 14 residues. CDR1 and CDR2 from the germline V gene are MNHEY and SMNVEV (reference sequence). V was clipped by 6 bases and J by 7 bases; unmatched bases: 7.